This T cell receptor beta chain was obtained from a study of T-cell memory formation after mild COVID-19. Background on the study: TCR clustering was largely donor specific.

This CDR3 spans 16 amino acids. V gave up 0 bases and J gave up 5 bases; unmatched junction bases: 8. Germline V gene sequence: CDR1 DFQATT, CDR2 SNEGSKA (reference sequence). This clonotype has ten or more counts. Its antigen is not identified. Findings and caveats of the study: Detection of some responders pre-infection suggested pre-existing cross-reactive memory T cells participated. The authors did not confirm SARS-CoV-2 specificity of second-wave clones peaking day 37.

From the 5' RACE reads, TCRdb called clonotypes with MiXCR, one entry per CDR3 protein. The sample records about 470,000 distinct CDR3 sequences, around a sixth being singletons. The J gene is TRBJ2-1, the V gene TRBV20-1, with TRBD2 identical over 9 bases. This sequence was found in an adult woman who had mild COVID-19 (a few samples of this study predate the infection). Cell type and time point are not known. The source material was PBMCs or a T cell subset sorted from them (not recorded which). In nucleotides, the CDR3 is TGCAGTGCTAGAGATCCTGAGCGGGGGGAAAACAATGAGCAGTTCTTC. Its translation: CSARDPERGENNEQFF.